This T cell receptor beta chain was profiled in a study of graft-versus-host responses after intestinal transplantation. The overall study: Recipients had transplants, and these were multivisceral, liver-intestinal, or isolated intestinal. Each recipient received anti-thymocyte globulin induction, then tacrolimus and steroids for around 3 years.

The CDR3 length is 13 residues. Germline V CDR1 and CDR2: SGHRS, YFSETQ. V was shortened by 1 base and J by 2 bases, with 4 bases between the two germline ends. The assay was immunoSEQ multiplex PCR, and TCRdb's table has in-frame clones only and misses some. The profile shows tens of thousands of clones, approximately 92% of them singletons. Study-wide results and limits: Recipient-marrow GvH clones were detected, some having first appeared in ileum or blood. Allograft graft-versus-host to host-versus-graft clonal ratios ran high in patients with graft-donor T cell macrochimerism.

As to this clone: What it binds is not known.

The clonotype comes from a human donor who received an intestinal transplant. The chain joins TRBV5-1 to TRBJ2-1; unclear D gene. The input for sequencing was unstimulated CD8+ T cells sorted from spleen or lymph node cells, taken before intestinal transplant. Here the CDR3 DNA reads TGCGCCAGCAGCTTGCCCACCTACAATGAGCAGTTCTTC. It translates to CASSLPTYNEQFF.